Here is one T cell receptor (beta chain) with its context. This clonotype came up many times. Its antigen remains undetermined. One base away there is no much larger clone; base qualities are not given. The sample belongs to a study of identical twins (dated by TCRdb to about 2016). For the wider study: TCR alpha and beta repertoires from monozygotic twins, unrelated adults of various ages and cord blood were deep-sequenced to test whether fetal clonotypes persist. To rule out contamination, replicate twin experiments were performed at different times with different library preparation protocols. Here is what the overall study found, with its caveats: Abundant cord blood beta clonotypes carried fewer insertions; young adult naive repertoires showed a weaker similar trend, while memory repertoires showed none. Out-of-frame TCR alpha sequences shared between twins showed an excess of low generation-probability sequences compared with coincidental sharing between unrelated individuals. Conclusions relied on cross-sectional statistical analysis, since the same donors could not be followed over many years. The excess sharing between twins in beta out-of-frame sequences was weaker because fewer shared sequences reduced the signal-to-noise ratio. In monozygotic twins, out-of-frame TCR alpha sharing was systematically underestimated by recombination models, although the models agreed with sharing between unrelated individuals. Zero-insertion analyses could be partly confounded by invariant T cells such as MAIT and iNKT, although diverse VJ usage argued against such confounding for most clonotypes.

All donors were healthy Caucasians. The twin cohort comprised three pairs of female monozygotic twins, all aged roughly 18 to 30 years. RNA for TCR libraries was isolated from peripheral blood mononuclear cells. Library method: 5' RACE. Sequencing relied on an Illumina HiSeq 2000. A universal primer binding site was introduced by template switching, and a unique molecular identifier was present in the final cDNA, enabling accurate counting of TCR cDNA molecules. First-strand cDNA for TCR alpha and beta chains was synthesized from specific primers in the conserved constant-segment region. To control for contamination, every cDNA library was double barcoded, receiving both a SMART-Mk sample barcode and Illumina barcodes. TruSeq adapter sequences and Illumina sample barcodes were added in two successive PCR steps. TCR alpha and beta cDNA libraries were sequenced on the Illumina HiSeq platform with custom primers. In the authors' own workflow: MiGEC was used to process raw reads and extract unique molecular identifiers, and MiXCR was used to find CDR3 positions. Recombination models were inferred per individual with the repgenHMM and IGoR tools using an EM algorithm. The analysis of shared clonotypes was done with the tcR package in R, with sharing normalized by the product of cloneset sizes. To study raw recombination without the effects of thymic and clonal selection, out-of-frame nonproductive sequences were analyzed. TCRdb trimmed the raw reads at Q25, called clones with MiXCR and kept productive beta chains. Entries that share a CDR3 protein sequence are merged under the most common genes and DNA. These V and J calls derive from TCRdb rather than the authors' analysis. This sample is represented by 450,000 to 650,000 distinct CDR3 sequences; roughly 9.5% of them were singletons. The ten largest clones capture around 3.1% of the sample.

These data were also reused for a study on yellow fever vaccine responses in identical twins. The second source states: According to the authors, the vaccine-induced T cell response in identical twins seemed to be partly convergent and partly specific to each individual. Focusing on identical twins, the study followed the T cell clones that responded to the vaccine, and did so with precision.

The source is a woman aged 18-29 years in good health. Sequenced sample: PBMCs.

CDR3 loop: CASSPFMEALETQYF. The nucleotide sequence reads as follows: TGTGCCAGCAGCCCCTTTATGGAGGCCCTAGAGACCCAGTACTTC. This sequence uses TRBV7-9 and TRBJ2-5; TRBD2 is a possible D gene, resting on 5 matching bases. Trimming takes 5 bases from V and 4 bases from J, and the germline ends sit 17 bases apart. CDR1 and CDR2 are read off the germline V gene (reference sequence) as SEHNR and FQNEAQ. There are 15 amino acids in the CDR3, from cysteine to phenylalanine inclusive. The DNA shown is the 45-base CDR3, in frame from base 1.